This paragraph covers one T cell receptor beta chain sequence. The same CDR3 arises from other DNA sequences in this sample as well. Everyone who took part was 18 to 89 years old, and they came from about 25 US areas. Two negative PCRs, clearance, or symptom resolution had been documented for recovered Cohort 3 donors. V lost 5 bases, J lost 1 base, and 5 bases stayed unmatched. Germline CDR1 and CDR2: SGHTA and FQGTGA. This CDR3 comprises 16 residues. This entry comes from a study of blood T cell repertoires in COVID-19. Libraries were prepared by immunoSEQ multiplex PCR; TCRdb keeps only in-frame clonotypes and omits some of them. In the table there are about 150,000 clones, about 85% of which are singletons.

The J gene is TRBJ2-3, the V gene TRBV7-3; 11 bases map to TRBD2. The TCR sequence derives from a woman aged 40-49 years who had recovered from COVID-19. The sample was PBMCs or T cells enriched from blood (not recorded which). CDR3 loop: CASSPGTSGRTDTQYF. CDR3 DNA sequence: TGTGCCAGCAGCCCAGGGACTAGCGGACGCACAGATACGCAGTATTTT. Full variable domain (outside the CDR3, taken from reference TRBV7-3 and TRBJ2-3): GAGVSQTPSNKVTEKGKYVELRCDPISGHTALYWYRQSLGQGPEFLIYFQGTGAADDSGLPNDRFFAVRPEGSVSTLKIQRTERGDSAVYLCASSPGTSGRTDTQYFGPGTRLTVL.